The sequence of this TCR beta chain was determined in a study of T cells in Graves' hyperthyroidism and ophthalmopathy. Those patients with uncontrolled infection, other autoimmune disease, pregnancy or lactation were excluded. This CDR3 region has 14 residues. Germline CDR1 reads LNHDA; CDR2 reads SQIVND (reference sequence). The V and J ends lost 5 bases and 7 bases respectively, with 14 bases between them. Researchers took RNA transcripts and amplified the TCR beta CDR3 regions from them. HTBI primers were used for first-round RT-PCR of the TCR CDR3. TCRdb reanalysed the multiplex PCR reads using MiXCR and keeps one entry per CDR3 protein. The table has some 270,000 distinct CDR3 sequences, roughly 15% seen once.

The rearrangement uses TRBV19 and TRBJ2-2, with D possibly being TRBD1 (6 bases). The specimen sequenced was blood. The TCR comes from a woman in her 30s with Graves' hyperthyroidism that later progressed to Graves' ophthalmopathy. In DNA form, the CDR3 reads TGTGCCAGTAGTGCCTACAGGGAAGACGGGGAGCTGTTTTTT. Protein: CASSAYREDGELFF.